The clone carrying this TCR beta chain was found a few times. As yet, its antigen is unknown. Germline V gene data show CDR1 as LGHNA and CDR2 as YNFKEQ. The CDR3 totals 15 residues. V was shortened by 5 bases and J by 1 base, with 12 bases between the two germline ends. In total, each donor contributed a single heparinised blood draw that averaged around 100 mL. This record comes from a study of beta chain features in type 1 diabetes. Findings of the study overall: Patients' naive, central memory and Treg TCRB repertoires seemed closer to one another than those of healthy donors. A moderate, significant TCRB CDR3 shortening appeared in type 1 diabetes across four CD4+ subsets.

As every portion of the isolated RNA was reverse transcribed, the sequencing read expressed TCRB transcripts. About 3.6 million reads was the average for naive, central memory and regulatory T cell samples. Sequencing was performed with immunoSEQ multiplex PCR; in TCRdb, only in-frame clones are kept and a portion is missing. Of about 140,000 clones in the sample, roughly 9.3% were seen once. The rearrangement links TRBV4-2 to TRBJ1-5; no clear D. What was sequenced was central memory CD4+ T cells from blood. The sequence derives from a middle-aged woman in good health. CDR3 in DNA: TGTGCCAGCAGCTTGGCAGGAGGGAGCAATCAGCCCCAGCATTTT. Amino acid sequence: CASSLAGGSNQPQHF.